The rows below give T cell receptor beta chains drawn from one sample of a study of Ad26.COV2.S vaccination and SARS-CoV-2 variants. Some clones are missing from TCRdb's copy, which holds only in-frame ones; the method was immunoSEQ multiplex PCR. Of hundreds of thousands of clones in the sample, 80% to 90% are singletons; the top ten hold roughly 1.5%. This specimen was peripheral blood, taken in a trial of Ad26.COV2.S vaccine versus placebo. The receptors originated from a person aged 18 to 65 who received the Ad26.COV2.S COVID-19 vaccine or a placebo. The CDR3 runs from the conserved cysteine through the conserved F or W. Fields, in order: J gene, clone size, V gene, D gene, CDR3 DNA, CDR3 protein. The D gene is left open where the match is weak. Clone size is stated in some rows and not others, as once, few, many or a class when expanded.

J gene: TRBJ1-6
clone size: many
V gene: TRBV6-5
D gene: NA
CDR3 DNA: TGTGCCAGCCTGATCGAGGTTCGGAATTCACCCCTCCACTTT
CDR3 protein: CASLIEVRNSPLHF

J gene: TRBJ2-1
clone size: NA
V gene: TRBV7-9
D gene: NA
CDR3 DNA: TGTGCCAGCAGCTTAGGTCTAAGCAATGAGCAGTTCTTC
CDR3 protein: CASSLGLSNEQFF

J gene: TRBJ1-5
clone size: NA
V gene: TRBV6-5
D gene: NA
CDR3 DNA: TGTGCCAGCAGTTCCCAAGCCTCGGCCAATCAGCCCCAGCATTTT
CDR3 protein: CASSSQASANQPQHF

J gene: TRBJ2-7
clone size: NA
V gene: TRBV5-6
D gene: NA
CDR3 DNA: TGTGCCAGCAGCTTGGGGCGGGGGCCGAACAGGGCGCAGTACTTC
CDR3 protein: CASSLGRGPNRAQYF

J gene: TRBJ1-6
clone size: NA
V gene: TRBV27
D gene: TRBD1
CDR3 DNA: TGTGCCAGCAGTTTGGGGGCCGCCAGGGGGTATTCACCCCTCCACTTT
CDR3 protein: CASSLGAARGYSPLHF

J gene: TRBJ2-7
clone size: NA
V gene: TRBV6-5
D gene: TRBD1
CDR3 DNA: TGTGCCAGCAGCTACTCAACAGGGGTAGGATCCTACGAGCAGTACTTC
CDR3 protein: CASSYSTGVGSYEQYF

J gene: TRBJ2-7
clone size: NA
V gene: TRBV10-1
D gene: TRBD2
CDR3 DNA: TGCGCCAGCAGTGAAGGGACTAGCGGGTCGTACGAGCAGTACTTC
CDR3 protein: CASSEGTSGSYEQYF

J gene: TRBJ2-1
clone size: NA
V gene: TRBV2
D gene: NA
CDR3 DNA: TGTGCCAGCAGTGAAGCGGGTCTTTTCAACAATGAGCAGTTCTTC
CDR3 protein: CASSEAGLFNNEQFF

J gene: TRBJ2-2
clone size: NA
V gene: TRBV30
D gene: TRBD2
CDR3 DNA: TGTGCCTGGAGTGGAGTAGCGGGGGCACCGAAGGAGCTGTTTTTT
CDR3 protein: CAWSGVAGAPKELFF

J gene: TRBJ2-7
clone size: NA
V gene: TRBV6-5
D gene: NA
CDR3 DNA: TGTGCCAGCAGTTCACGGTGGGGCTACGAGCAGTACTTC
CDR3 protein: CASSSRWGYEQYF

J gene: TRBJ1-1
clone size: NA
V gene: TRBV27
D gene: NA
CDR3 DNA: TGTGCCAGCAGTCAAGGGGGGAGGGGCACTGAAGCTTTCTTT
CDR3 protein: CASSQGGRGTEAFF

J gene: TRBJ2-3
clone size: NA
V gene: TRBV2
D gene: NA
CDR3 DNA: TGTGCCAGCTGGGCAGGGGAAACAGATACGCAGTATTTT
CDR3 protein: CASWAGETDTQYF

J gene: TRBJ2-5
clone size: NA
V gene: TRBV7-2
D gene: NA
CDR3 DNA: TGTGCCAGCAGCCCAGGACTCGAGACCCAGTACTTC
CDR3 protein: CASSPGLETQYF

J gene: TRBJ1-1
clone size: NA
V gene: TRBV5-1
D gene: NA
CDR3 DNA: TGCGCCAGCAGCTTGGAGTACACCTTGAACACTGAAGCTTTCTTT
CDR3 protein: CASSLEYTLNTEAFF

J gene: TRBJ2-1
clone size: NA
V gene: TRBV13
D gene: NA
CDR3 DNA: TGTGCCAGCAGCCCTGACGTCAATGAGCAGTTCTTC
CDR3 protein: CASSPDVNEQFF

J gene: TRBJ2-3
clone size: NA
V gene: TRBV7-2
D gene: TRBD2
CDR3 DNA: TGTGCCAGCAGCCCGGGACTAGCGGAAGTGACAGATACGCAGTATTTT
CDR3 protein: CASSPGLAEVTDTQYF

J gene: TRBJ2-2
clone size: NA
V gene: TRBV30
D gene: TRBD2
CDR3 DNA: TGTGCCTGGAGTCAGTGGTTAGCGGGGGCGAACACCGGGGAGCTGTTTTTT
CDR3 protein: CAWSQWLAGANTGELFF

J gene: TRBJ1-1
clone size: NA
V gene: TRBV6-5
D gene: NA
CDR3 DNA: TGTGCCAGCAGTCCCCCGGGGGTAGGTGACACTGAAGCTTTCTTT
CDR3 protein: CASSPPGVGDTEAFF

J gene: TRBJ1-4
clone size: once
V gene: TRBV21-1
D gene: NA
CDR3 DNA: TGTGCCAGCAGCGGGTGGCGTGACAGGCGTCCTAATGAAAAACTGTTTTTT
CDR3 protein: CASSGWRDRRPNEKLFF

J gene: TRBJ2-7
clone size: NA
V gene: TRBV6-5
D gene: TRBD1
CDR3 DNA: TGTGCCAGCAGTTACTCTAAGGCAGGGGGATTCTACGAGCAGTACTTC
CDR3 protein: CASSYSKAGGFYEQYF

J gene: TRBJ2-5
clone size: NA
V gene: TRBV7-8
D gene: NA
CDR3 DNA: TGTGCCAGCAGCTTTCTGAGGGACCAAGAGACCCAGTACTTC
CDR3 protein: CASSFLRDQETQYF

J gene: TRBJ2-3
clone size: NA
V gene: TRBV6-6
D gene: NA
CDR3 DNA: TGTGCCAGCACCATTGGACCCCCATCCTTAGGGGATACGCAGTATTTT
CDR3 protein: CASTIGPPSLGDTQYF